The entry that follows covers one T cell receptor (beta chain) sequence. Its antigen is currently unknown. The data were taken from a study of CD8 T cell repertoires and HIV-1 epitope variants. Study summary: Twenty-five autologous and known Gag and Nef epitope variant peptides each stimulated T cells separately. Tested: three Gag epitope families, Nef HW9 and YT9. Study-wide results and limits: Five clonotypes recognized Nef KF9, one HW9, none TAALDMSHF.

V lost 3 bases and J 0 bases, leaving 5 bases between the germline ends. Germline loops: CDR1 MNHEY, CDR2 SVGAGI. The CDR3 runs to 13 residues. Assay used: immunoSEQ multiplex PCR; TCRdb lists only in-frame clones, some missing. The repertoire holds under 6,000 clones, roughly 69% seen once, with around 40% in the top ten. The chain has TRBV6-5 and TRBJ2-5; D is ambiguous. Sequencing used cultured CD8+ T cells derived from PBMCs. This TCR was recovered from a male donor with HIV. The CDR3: CASSYINQETQYF. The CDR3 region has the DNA TGTGCCAGCAGTTATATCAACCAAGAGACCCAGTACTTC.